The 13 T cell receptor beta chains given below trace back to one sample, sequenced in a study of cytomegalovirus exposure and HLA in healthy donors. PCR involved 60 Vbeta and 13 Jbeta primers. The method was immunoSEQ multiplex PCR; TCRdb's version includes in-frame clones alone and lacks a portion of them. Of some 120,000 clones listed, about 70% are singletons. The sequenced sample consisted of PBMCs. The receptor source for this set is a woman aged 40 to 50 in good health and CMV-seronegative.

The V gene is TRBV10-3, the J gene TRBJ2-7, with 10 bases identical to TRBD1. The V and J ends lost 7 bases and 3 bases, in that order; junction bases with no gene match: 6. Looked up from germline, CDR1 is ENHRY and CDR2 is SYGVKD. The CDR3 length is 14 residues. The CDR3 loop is CAIKSGTGDYEQYF. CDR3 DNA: TGTGCCATCAAAAGCGGGACAGGGGACTACGAGCAGTACTTC.

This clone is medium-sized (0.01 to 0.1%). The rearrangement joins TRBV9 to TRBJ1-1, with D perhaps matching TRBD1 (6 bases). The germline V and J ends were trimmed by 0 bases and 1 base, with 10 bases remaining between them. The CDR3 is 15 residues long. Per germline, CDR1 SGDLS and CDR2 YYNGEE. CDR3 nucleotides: TGTGCCAGCAGCGTAGTTACAGGGTGGAACACTGAAGCTTTCTTT. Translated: CASSVVTGWNTEAFF.

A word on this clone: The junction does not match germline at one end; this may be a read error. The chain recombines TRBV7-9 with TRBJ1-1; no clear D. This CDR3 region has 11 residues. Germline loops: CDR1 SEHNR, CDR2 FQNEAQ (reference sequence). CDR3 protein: CSSSPNTEAFF. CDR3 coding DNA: TGTTCCAGCAGTCCTAACACTGAAGCTTTCTTT.

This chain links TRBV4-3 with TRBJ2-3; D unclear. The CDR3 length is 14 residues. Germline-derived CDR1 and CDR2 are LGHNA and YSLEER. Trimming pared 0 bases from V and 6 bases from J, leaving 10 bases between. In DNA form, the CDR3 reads TGCGCCAGCAGCCAAGATTTGTTGAGGGATACGCAGTATTTT. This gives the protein CASSQDLLRDTQYF.

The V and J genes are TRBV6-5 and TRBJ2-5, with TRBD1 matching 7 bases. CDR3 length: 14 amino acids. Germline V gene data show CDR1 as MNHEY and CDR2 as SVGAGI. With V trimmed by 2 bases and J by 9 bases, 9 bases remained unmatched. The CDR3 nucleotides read TGTGCCAGCAGTTACGAGGGGGCCCCTACTGCCCAGTACTTC. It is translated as CASSYEGAPTAQYF.

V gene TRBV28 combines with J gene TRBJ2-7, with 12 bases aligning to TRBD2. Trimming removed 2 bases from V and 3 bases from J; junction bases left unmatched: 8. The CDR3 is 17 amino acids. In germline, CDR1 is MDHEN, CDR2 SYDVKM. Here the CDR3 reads CASSLRLAGERIYEQYF. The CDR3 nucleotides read TGTGCCAGCAGTTTACGACTAGCGGGAGAAAGGATCTACGAGCAGTACTTC.

The CDR3 loop reads CASLGQVGNSPLHF. Written as DNA, the CDR3 is TGTGCCAGCTTGGGACAGGTGGGGAATTCACCCCTCCACTTT. This rearrangement joins TRBV19 to TRBJ1-6, with 8 bases that match TRBD1. CDR3 length: 14 residues. The J segment lost 7 bases and the V segment lost 9 bases, leaving 8 bases of the junction unmatched. Per the germline V gene, CDR1 is LNHDA and CDR2 is SQIVND (reference sequence).

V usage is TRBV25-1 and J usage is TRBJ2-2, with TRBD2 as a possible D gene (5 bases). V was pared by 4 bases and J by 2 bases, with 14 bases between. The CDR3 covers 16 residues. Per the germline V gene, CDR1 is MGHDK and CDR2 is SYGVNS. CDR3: CASSAAPGINTGELFF. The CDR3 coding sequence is TGTGCCAGCAGTGCAGCGCCCGGGATCAACACCGGGGAGCTGTTTTTT. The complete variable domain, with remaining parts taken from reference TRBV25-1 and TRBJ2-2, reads EADIYQTPRYLVIGTGKKITLECSQTMGHDKMYWYQQDPGMELHLIHYSYGVNSTEKGDLSSESTVSRIRTEHFPLTLESARPSHTSQYLCASSAAPGINTGELFFGEGSRLTVL.

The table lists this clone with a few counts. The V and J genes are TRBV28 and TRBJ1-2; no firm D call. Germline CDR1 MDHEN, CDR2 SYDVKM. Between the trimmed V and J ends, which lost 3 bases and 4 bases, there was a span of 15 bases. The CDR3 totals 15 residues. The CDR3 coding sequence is TGTGCCAGCAGTTTGAGGGCGCGAGCCGGCTATGGCTACACCTTC. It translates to CASSLRARAGYGYTF.

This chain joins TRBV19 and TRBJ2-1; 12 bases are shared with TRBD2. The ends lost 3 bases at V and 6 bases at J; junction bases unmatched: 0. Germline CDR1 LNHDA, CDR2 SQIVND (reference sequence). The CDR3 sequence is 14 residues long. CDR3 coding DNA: TGTGCCAGTAGTATGACTAGCGGGAGCAATGAGCAGTTCTTC. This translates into CASSMTSGSNEQFF.

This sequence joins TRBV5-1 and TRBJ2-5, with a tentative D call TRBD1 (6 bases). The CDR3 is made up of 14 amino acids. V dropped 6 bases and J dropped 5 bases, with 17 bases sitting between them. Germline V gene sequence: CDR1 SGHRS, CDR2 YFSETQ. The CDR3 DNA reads TGCGCCAGCAAGCCTGCTGGGGGCATGGAGACCCAGTACTTC. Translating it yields CASKPAGGMETQYF.

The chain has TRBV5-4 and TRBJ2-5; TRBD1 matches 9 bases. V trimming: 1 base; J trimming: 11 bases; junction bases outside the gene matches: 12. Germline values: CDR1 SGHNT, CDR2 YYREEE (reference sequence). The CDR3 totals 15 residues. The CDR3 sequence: CASSLNRGHHREQYF. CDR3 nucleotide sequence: TGTGCCAGCAGCTTGAACAGGGGGCACCACAGAGAGCAGTACTTC.

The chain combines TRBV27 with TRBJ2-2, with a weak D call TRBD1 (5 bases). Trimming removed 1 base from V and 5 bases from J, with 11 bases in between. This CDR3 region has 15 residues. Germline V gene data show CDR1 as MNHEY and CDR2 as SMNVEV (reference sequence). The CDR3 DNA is TGTGCCAGCAGTTTATATCCAGGGCGGACCGGGGAGCTGTTTTTT. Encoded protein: CASSLYPGRTGELFF.